A single sample is the source of the 26 T cell receptor beta chains below, sequenced in a study of blood T cell repertoires in COVID-19. Sequencing used immunoSEQ multiplex PCR; TCRdb keeps in-frame clones, though not all of them. Of 60,000 to 75,000 clones detected, more than 75% appear once; the ten largest clones hold about an eighth. Sample: peripheral blood. The receptors were gathered from an older woman with acute or convalescent COVID-19.

The chain links TRBV18 to TRBJ1-4; 7 bases are shared with TRBD1. CDR1 KGHSH and CDR2 LQKENI come from the germline V gene. This CDR3 is built from 14 residues. V shed 3 bases and J 5 bases; nucleotides not matched to a gene: 3. The CDR3 DNA follows: TGTGCCAGCTCACCGGGACAGAGAAATGAAAAACTGTTTTTT. As protein: CASSPGQRNEKLFF. Based on the CDR3 plus reference TRBV18 and TRBJ1-4, the full variable domain is NAGVMQNPRHLVRRRGQEARLRCSPMKGHSHVYWYRQLPEEGLKFMVYLQKENIIDESGMPKERFSAEFPKEGPSILRIQQVVRGDSAAYFCASSPGQRNEKLFFGSGTQLSVL.

The chain couples TRBV19 to TRBJ2-3, with 10 bases that match TRBD1. J was trimmed by 3 bases and V by 6 bases; bases with no gene match: 3. The CDR3 is 14 amino acids. Germline V gives CDR1 LNHDA, CDR2 SQIVND (reference sequence). The CDR3, as DNA: TGTGCCAGTAGCAGGACAGGGGGGACAGATACGCAGTATTTT. Its translation: CASSRTGGTDTQYF.

This clone was detected only once. DNA for the CDR3: TGTGCCAGCAGCCGCGGCTTCGGGTCCTACAATGAGCAGTTCTTC. This translates into CASSRGFGSYNEQFF. The genes are TRBV6-2 or TRBV6-3 and TRBJ2-1; no clear D gene. CDR1 is MNHEY, CDR2 SVGEGT, per germline. Deletions cut 6 bases from V and 1 base from J, with 13 bases between. The CDR3 has 15 residues.

The rearrangement uses TRBV28 and TRBJ2-7; D ambiguous. The CDR3 is 11 residues long. Per germline, CDR1 MDHEN and CDR2 SYDVKM. V was clipped by 6 bases and J by 2 bases, with 5 bases between them. In DNA, the CDR3 is TGTGCCAGCAGCCATCCCTACGAGCAGTACTTC. The encoded protein is CASSHPYEQYF.

J is TRBJ1-1 and V is TRBV10-2, with TRBD1 matching over 7 bases. This CDR3 comprises 16 residues. Trimming cost V 3 bases and J 2 bases; bases outside gene matches: 9. Germline CDR1 and CDR2: WSHSY and SAAADI. The CDR3 DNA is TGCGCCAGCAGTGACGGGCCCCCAGGGGGAAACACTGAAGCTTTCTTT. Translation gives CASSDGPPGGNTEAFF.

V and J are TRBV19 and TRBJ1-5; 9 nucleotides match TRBD1. This CDR3 has 19 residues. CDR1 and CDR2 (germline): LNHDA, SQIVND (reference sequence). The trim removed 7 bases at V and 1 base at J, leaving 17 bases unmatched. The DNA of the CDR3 is TGTGCCAGTACCGGGACTACTGGGACAGGGCTTGGCAGCAATCAGCCCCAGCATTTT. Amino acid sequence: CASTGTTGTGLGSNQPQHF. The whole variable domain, remainder taken from reference TRBV19 and TRBJ1-5, is DGGITQSPKYLFRKEGQNVTLSCEQNLNHDAMYWYRQDPGQGLRLIYYSQIVNDFQKGDIAEGYSVSREKKESFPLTVTSAQKNPTAFYLCASTGTTGTGLGSNQPQHFGDGTRLSIL.

The chain has TRBV10-3 and TRBJ1-2, with 9 bases aligning to TRBD1. This CDR3 has 13 residues. Trimming took 5 bases from V and 4 from J; bases not matched to a gene: 2. The germline V gene encodes CDR1 ENHRY and CDR2 SYGVKD. The CDR3 reads CAISKDRGYGYTF. Here the CDR3 DNA reads TGTGCCATCAGTAAGGACAGGGGCTATGGCTACACCTTC.

J is TRBJ2-2 and V is TRBV7-7, with 12 nucleotides matching TRBD1. The germline V gene encodes CDR1 SSHAT and CDR2 FNYEAQ (reference sequence). This CDR3 spans 17 amino acids. V dropped 5 bases and J dropped 5; count of bases not matched to a gene: 9. The CDR3, as DNA: TGTGCCAGCAGCCCAAATAGGGACAGGGGGCAAACCGGGGAGCTGTTTTTT. Its translation is CASSPNRDRGQTGELFF.

CDR3 nucleotide sequence: TGTGCCAGCAGCCAAGCACCCGGGGTGTCTGGAAACACCATATATTTT. Protein: CASSQAPGVSGNTIYF. V is TRBV3-1 (or the pseudogene TRBV3-2) and J is TRBJ1-3; D call uncertain. The CDR3 consists of 16 residues. V lost 1 base and J lost 1, with 11 bases in between. Germline lookup yields CDR1 LGHDT and CDR2 YNNKEL (reference sequence).

J is TRBJ1-6 and V is TRBV6-5; D gene uncertain. V lost 11 bases, J lost 9 bases, and 20 bases lay in between. This CDR3 is built from 14 residues. CDR1 is MNHEY and CDR2 is SVGAGI in the germline V gene. The chain's CDR3 is CAARLDGRFSPLHF. CDR3 sequence (DNA): TGTGCCGCGAGGTTAGACGGAAGATTTTCACCCCTCCACTTT.

The V and J genes are TRBV2 and TRBJ2-5; 9 nucleotides match TRBD1. V shed 6 bases, J shed 5 bases, and the junction held 10 bases outside the gene matches. The V gene's germline CDR1 is SNHLY and CDR2 FYNNEI. This CDR3 is built from 15 residues. The CDR3 loop is CASSEPTGGAETQYF. CDR3 bases: TGTGCCAGCAGCGAACCGACAGGGGGTGCGGAGACCCAGTACTTC.

The chain uses TRBV27 and TRBJ1-2; D possibly corresponds to TRBD1 (6 bases). The germline V gene encodes CDR1 MNHEY and CDR2 SMNVEV (reference sequence). V gave up 5 bases and J gave up 8 bases, with 18 bases separating them. There are 14 residues in the CDR3. CDR3 coding DNA: TGTGCCAGCAGTCCGATGGACAGTTTTCGGGGCTACACCTTC. As protein: CASSPMDSFRGYTF.

The CDR3 DNA sequence: TGTGCCAGCACCACTTGGGGGGAAACCTACGAGCAGTACTTC. Protein sequence: CASTTWGETYEQYF. The rearrangement uses TRBV28 and TRBJ2-7; possibly TRBD2 for D (6 bases). The CDR3 has 14 residues. V was cut by 7 bases and J by 2 bases, with 15 bases left in between. Per the germline V gene, CDR1 is MDHEN and CDR2 is SYDVKM.

This sequence joins TRBV2 and TRBJ1-2; 9 nucleotides match TRBD1. V lost 8 bases to trimming and J lost 2 bases; unmatched junction nucleotides: 3. This CDR3 spans 13 amino acids. The germline V gene encodes CDR1 SNHLY and CDR2 FYNNEI. CDR3 region: CASEDRGNYGYTF. DNA of the CDR3: TGTGCCAGCGAGGACAGGGGAAACTATGGCTACACCTTC.

The chain carries TRBV28 and TRBJ1-1; 8 bases are a match to TRBD1. Germline loops: CDR1 MDHEN, CDR2 SYDVKM. Unmatched junction bases numbered 23, after V lost 3 bases and J lost 5 bases. The length of the CDR3 is 20 residues. CDR3 nucleotide sequence: TGTGCCAGCAGTTTTTTTGGGGTTGGGGTCCAGGGGGCCGGAACAACTGAAGCTTTCTTT. It yields the protein CASSFFGVGVQGAGTTEAFF.

The chain is built from TRBV4-2 and TRBJ2-3, with TRBD1 identical over 7 bases. Losses at the gene ends were 4 bases for V and 0 bases for J; bases not matched to a gene: 1. The germline V gene has CDR1 LGHNA and CDR2 YNFKEQ. There are 14 residues in the CDR3. In nucleotides, the CDR3 is TGTGCCAGCAGCCCGACAGGGAGCACAGATACGCAGTATTTT. It is translated as CASSPTGSTDTQYF.

The CDR3 nucleotides are TGTGCCAGCAGTTACTCCCCAGCGGGGGGGGATACGCAGTATTTT. As protein: CASSYSPAGGDTQYF. The genes are TRBV6-2 or TRBV6-3 and TRBJ2-3, with TRBD2 identical over 10 bases. CDR3 length: 15 residues. V lost 0 bases to trimming and J lost 6 bases; unmatched junction nucleotides: 3. Germline loops: CDR1 MNHEY, CDR2 SVGEGT.

Comments on this clone: A much larger clone differs by one base, so this may be a read error. The chain uses TRBV5-1 and TRBJ1-3; D not resolved. Germline lookup yields CDR1 SGHRS and CDR2 YFSETQ. The CDR3 has 15 amino acids. V was trimmed by 4 bases and J by 0 bases, leaving 11 bases between them. The CDR3 DNA sequence: TGCGCCAGCAGCCAGGACGGGAGCTCTGGAAACACCATATATTTT. Amino acids: CASSQDGSSGNTIYF.

The rearrangement joins TRBV7-2 to TRBJ2-5; D perhaps matches TRBD2 (6 bases). Trimming pared 10 bases from V and 2 bases from J, leaving 20 bases between. Looked up from germline, CDR1 is SGHTA and CDR2 is FQGNSA. The CDR3 totals 15 residues. CDR3 DNA sequence: TGTGCCACAGCGGGTCGAGGGTCAGGTCAAGAGACCCAGTACTTC. As protein: CATAGRGSGQETQYF. Full variable domain (missing parts from reference TRBV7-2 and TRBJ2-5): GAGVSQSPSNKVTEKGKDVELRCDPISGHTALYWYRQSLGQGLEFLIYFQGNSAPDKSGLPSDRFSAERTGGSVSTLTIQRTQQEDSAVYLCATAGRGSGQETQYFGPGTRLLVL.

The V call is TRBV6-5, the J call TRBJ1-5, with D possibly matching TRBD1 (5 bases). The CDR3 totals 15 residues. Germline CDR1 is MNHEY and CDR2 is SVGAGI. Trimming cost V 6 bases and J 4 bases, with 16 bases left between them. The CDR3 coding sequence is TGTGCCAGCAGACTATTTCAGGGCCCGAATCAGCCCCAGCATTTT. Amino acids: CASRLFQGPNQPQHF.

The gene calls are TRBV3-1 (or the pseudogene TRBV3-2) and TRBJ1-6, with D uncertain. This CDR3 has 16 residues. Trimming cost V 4 bases and J 6 bases, with 16 bases left between them. Germline V CDR1 and CDR2: LGHDT, YNNKEL (reference sequence). The CDR3 DNA reads as TGTGCCAGCAGCCGGTCTCCCGAGGCAGTTAATTCACCCCTCCACTTT. Translation gives CASSRSPEAVNSPLHF.

The J gene is TRBJ2-5, the V gene TRBV24-1; 10 nucleotides align to TRBD2. The CDR3 runs 14 residues. Germline V CDR1 and CDR2: KGHDR, SFDVKD. The junction had 3 bases not matched to a gene; V was cut back by 8 bases and J by 1 base. The CDR3 nucleotides are TGTGCCACCAAGGAGCGGGGGGGCCAAGAGACCCAGTACTTC. It encodes CATKERGGQETQYF.

J is TRBJ2-7 and V is TRBV3-1 (or the pseudogene TRBV3-2); 11 nucleotides align to TRBD1. V dropped 4 bases and J dropped 3; count of bases not matched to a gene: 2. The CDR3 runs 14 residues. Germline V gives CDR1 LGHDT, CDR2 YNNKEL (reference sequence). The CDR3 DNA reads TGTGCCAGCAGCCGGACAGGGGGCGACTACGAGCAGTACTTC. It is translated as CASSRTGGDYEQYF.

This clone was counted a few times. The V gene is TRBV19, the J gene TRBJ2-3; weak D call: TRBD1 (5 bases). This CDR3 is 14 amino acids long. Per the germline V gene, CDR1 is LNHDA and CDR2 is SQIVND (reference sequence). The V gene lost 3 bases and the J gene lost 4 bases, with 11 bases spanning the gap. DNA of the CDR3: TGTGCCAGTAGTATGCAGGGAAATCCAGATACGCAGTATTTT. Protein: CASSMQGNPDTQYF. Full variable domain (outside the CDR3, taken from reference TRBV19 and TRBJ2-3): DGGITQSPKYLFRKEGQNVTLSCEQNLNHDAMYWYRQDPGQGLRLIYYSQIVNDFQKGDIAEGYSVSREKKESFPLTVTSAQKNPTAFYLCASSMQGNPDTQYFGPGTRLTVL.

The rearrangement links TRBV28 to TRBJ1-4; 7 bases align to TRBD1. This CDR3 is built from 15 residues. V shed 5 bases and J 6 bases; nucleotides not matched to a gene: 9. Germline lookup yields CDR1 MDHEN and CDR2 SYDVKM. The CDR3 loop reads CASSTQGEKYEKLFF. The DNA of the CDR3 is TGTGCCAGCAGTACCCAGGGGGAGAAGTATGAAAAACTGTTTTTT.

The chain uses TRBV5-1 and TRBJ1-2; 8 nucleotides agree with TRBD1. In germline, CDR1 is SGHRS, CDR2 YFSETQ. The CDR3 sequence is 15 residues long. The trim removed 2 bases at V and 2 bases at J, leaving 5 bases unmatched. The CDR3 bases are TGCGCCAGCAGCTTATCCGGGACAGGCAACTATGGCTACACCTTC. Its translation: CASSLSGTGNYGYTF. Together with reference TRBV5-1 and TRBJ1-2, the CDR3 gives the full variable domain: KAGVTQTPRYLIKTRGQQVTLSCSPISGHRSVSWYQQTPGQGLQFLFEYFSETQRNKGNFPGRFSGRQFSNSRSEMNVSTLELGDSALYLCASSLSGTGNYGYTFGSGTRLTVV.